Sequencing of this TCR beta chain was carried out in a study of blood T cells in healthy people across ages (dated by TCRdb to between 2015 and 2016). Study-wide context: In model experiments, template switching captured roughly one uniquely barcoded TCR beta cDNA molecule for every two T cells. Using deep sequencing normalized with unique cDNA molecular identifiers, the study measured how TCR beta repertoire diversity changes with age. The donors were split into four age groups: young (average 16 years), middle-aged (roughly 39), aged (about 62) and long-lived (over 80). To avoid experimental bias, donors of different ages were spread randomly across the sequencing lanes. The study analyzed two additional independent replicas of 1 million unique cDNA reads from the same blood draw for two donors, one aged 18 to 30 and one aged 80 or older.

The donors were around 39 Caucasian individuals from Russia, aged 6 to 90 years, who were systemically healthy. Each donor gave around 9.9 milliliters of peripheral blood, collected into EDTA-treated Vacutainer tubes. Ficoll-Paque density-gradient centrifugation was used to isolate PBMCs, with at least 7 million obtained per sample. Trizol reagent was used to extract total RNA from the PBMCs, yielding at least 5.5 micrograms per sample. Naive CD45RAhigh/CD27high T cell percentages were measured by flow cytometry on a PBMC aliquot from every donor. The library was prepared using 5' RACE. A second PCR of roughly 7 to 11 cycles was performed with a sample-barcoded 5' primer and a J-beta primer mix. Each TCR beta cDNA molecule received a unique molecular identifier from a template-switch 5' adaptor carrying 12 random nucleotides. Each sample yielded at least 2.5 million CDR3-containing paired-end reads. First-strand cDNA was synthesized from all RNA with the Mint cDNA synthesis kit, primed by a TRBC-specific oligonucleotide. Following uracil-DNA glycosylase treatment, all cDNA underwent a first 18-cycle PCR with the universal primers M1SS and BC2_uni_R. The published analysis was carried out like this. For normalization, 1 million high-quality reads, each with a distinct molecular identifier, were randomly selected from each sample. Reads sharing molecular identifiers were discarded rather than binned into consensus sequences. MiTCR, run with a Q25 quality threshold and the strictest error-elimination algorithm, handled CDR3 identification, clonotype clustering and error correction. A nonparametric unseen species model using Euler transformation provided a lower-bound estimate of total TCR beta diversity. The public sequencing data were trimmed at Q25 with fastp and processed into clonotypes with MiXCR by TCRdb, which kept only in-frame beta chains. Rows are combined by CDR3 protein, so each entry shows the most common genes and DNA. The V and J calls were determined by TCRdb, not by the authors. For this sample there are over 1,500,000 distinct CDR3 sequences; more than 35% appear just once. Roughly 24% of the sample belongs to the ten largest clones.

Regarding this clonotype: Its antigen is not yet known. Nothing much larger sits one base from this clone, and base qualities are not available.

The investigation overall reported the following: Observed TCR beta diversity correlated strongly with the percentage of naive T cells measured by flow cytometry. Estimates of total diversity based on one million sequenced T cells were regarded as lower bounds and as underestimates. Compared with the aged group, the long-lived group had more naive CD4+ T cells, fewer expanded clones and increased TCR diversity, a pattern suggesting age selection. As age increased, observed TCR beta diversity per million T cells dropped in a roughly linear way, and a significant reduction was already evident by age 40. Since profiling was done on bulk unsorted PBMCs, naive and antigen-experienced compartments could not be conclusively compared. The CMV infection status of donors was not known, potentially confounding age-related changes in expanded clonotypes.

The sequencing input was blood. This TCR came from a human donor in good health.

In nucleotide form, the sequence is TGCAGCGTTGAAGGTAGGGGACAGGGCCACGATGAGCAGTTCTTC. Translated, this is CSVEGRGQGHDEQFF. The chain uses TRBV29-1 and TRBJ2-1; 9 middle bases align to TRBD1. Counted from cysteine to phenylalanine, this CDR3 has 15 amino acids. Only the CDR3 DNA is retained, 45 bases long and in frame from the first base. Trimming removed 1 base from V and 8 bases from J; the gene matches leave 9 bases unexplained. The germline V gene gives CDR1 as SQVTM and CDR2 as ANQGSEA.